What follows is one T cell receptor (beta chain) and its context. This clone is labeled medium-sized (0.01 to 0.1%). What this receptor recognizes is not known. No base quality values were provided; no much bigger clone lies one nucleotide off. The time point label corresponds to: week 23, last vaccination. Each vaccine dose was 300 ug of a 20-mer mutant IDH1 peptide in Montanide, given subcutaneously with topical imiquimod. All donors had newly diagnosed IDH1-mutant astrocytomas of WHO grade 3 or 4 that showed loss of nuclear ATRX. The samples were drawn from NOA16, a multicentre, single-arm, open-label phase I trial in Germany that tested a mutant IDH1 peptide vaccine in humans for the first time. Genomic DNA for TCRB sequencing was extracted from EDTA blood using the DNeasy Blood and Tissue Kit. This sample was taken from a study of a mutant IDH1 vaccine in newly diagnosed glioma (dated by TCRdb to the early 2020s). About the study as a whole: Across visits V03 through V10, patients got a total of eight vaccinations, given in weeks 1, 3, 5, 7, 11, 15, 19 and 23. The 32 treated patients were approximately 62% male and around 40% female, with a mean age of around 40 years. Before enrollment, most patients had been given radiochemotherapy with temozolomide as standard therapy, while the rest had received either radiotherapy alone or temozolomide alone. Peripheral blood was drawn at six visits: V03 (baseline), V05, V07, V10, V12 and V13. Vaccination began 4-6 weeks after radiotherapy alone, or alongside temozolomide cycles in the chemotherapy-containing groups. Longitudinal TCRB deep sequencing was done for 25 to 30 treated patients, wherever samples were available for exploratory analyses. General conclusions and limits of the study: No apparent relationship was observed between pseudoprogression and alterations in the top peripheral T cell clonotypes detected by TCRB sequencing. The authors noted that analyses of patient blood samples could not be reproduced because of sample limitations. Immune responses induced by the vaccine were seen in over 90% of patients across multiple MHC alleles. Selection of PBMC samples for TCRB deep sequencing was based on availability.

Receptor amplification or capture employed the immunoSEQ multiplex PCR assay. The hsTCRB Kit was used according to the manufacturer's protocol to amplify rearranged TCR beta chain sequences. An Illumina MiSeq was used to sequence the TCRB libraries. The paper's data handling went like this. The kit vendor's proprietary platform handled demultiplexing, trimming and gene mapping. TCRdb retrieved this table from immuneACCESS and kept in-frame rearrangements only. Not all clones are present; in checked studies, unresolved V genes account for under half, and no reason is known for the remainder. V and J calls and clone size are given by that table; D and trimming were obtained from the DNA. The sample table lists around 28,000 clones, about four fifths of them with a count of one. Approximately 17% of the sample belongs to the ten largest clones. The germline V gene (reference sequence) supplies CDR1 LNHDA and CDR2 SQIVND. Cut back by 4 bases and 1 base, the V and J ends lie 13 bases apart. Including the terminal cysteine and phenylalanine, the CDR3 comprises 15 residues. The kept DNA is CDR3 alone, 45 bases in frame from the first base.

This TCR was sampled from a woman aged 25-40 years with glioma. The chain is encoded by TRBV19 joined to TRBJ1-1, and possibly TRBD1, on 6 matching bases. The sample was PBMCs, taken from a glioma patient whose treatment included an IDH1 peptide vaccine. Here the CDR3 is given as CASSTTRQENTEAFF. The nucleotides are TGTGCCAGTAGTACTACCCGACAGGAGAACACTGAAGCTTTCTTT.